A selection of T cell receptor beta chains follows, all from one sample in a study of identical twins. From the 5' RACE reads, TCRdb called clonotypes with MiXCR, one entry per CDR3 protein. The table has about 530,000 distinct CDR3 sequences, approximately 20% seen once. These data also featured in a second study, about yellow fever vaccine responses in identical twins.

Sequencing was performed on CD4+ T cells sorted from blood. The receptors come from a young woman in good health. The CDR3 runs from the conserved cysteine through the conserved F or W. D genes are given only for firm matches. Not every row has a clone size; where given, it reads once, few, many or a size class.

d_call j_call clone_size v_call cdr3_nt cdr3_aa
NA TRBJ1-5 NA TRBV15 TGTGCCACCAGCAGAGCCACAGGGCCCAATCAGCCCCAGCATTTT CATSRATGPNQPQHF
TRBD2 TRBJ2-1 NA TRBV20-1 TGCAGTGCTACGACTAGCAGGGCCTACAATGAGCAGTTCTTC CSATTSRAYNEQFF
NA TRBJ2-3 NA TRBV6-2/TRBV6-3 TGTGCCAGCAGCCCCCCCCAGGGTCCAGATACGCAGTATTTT CASSPPQGPDTQYF
NA TRBJ2-1 NA TRBV11-3 TGTGCCAGCAGGTTTAGCGGTGAGCAGTTCTTC CASRFSGEQFF
NA TRBJ2-7 NA TRBV9 TGTGCCAGCAGCGCCGGACCGGGCCCTTACTACGAGCAGTACTTC CASSAGPGPYYEQYF
NA TRBJ2-3 NA TRBV20-1 TGCAGTGCTCCGACTGGGAGCACAGATACGCAGTATTTT CSAPTGSTDTQYF
NA TRBJ1-5 NA TRBV20-1 TGCAGTGTAACGAGGGGCGGCGGCAATCAGCCCCAGCATTTT CSVTRGGGNQPQHF
TRBD2 TRBJ2-2 few TRBV2 TGTGCCAGCAGACCACCTGGACTAGCGGACACCGGGGAGCTGTTTTTT CASRPPGLADTGELFF
TRBD1 TRBJ2-7 NA TRBV5-1 TGCGCCAGCAGCTTGACTTCCGGACAGGGGTCCCACGAGCAGTACTTC CASSLTSGQGSHEQYF
NA TRBJ1-1 NA TRBV3-1 TGTGCCAGCAGCCAAGGGAAGGGCAGCACTGAAGCTTTCTTT CASSQGKGSTEAFF
NA TRBJ2-2 few TRBV11-3 TGTGCCAGCAGCTTCGTGGGCGGTACCTACACCGGGGAGCTGTTTTTT CASSFVGGTYTGELFF
TRBD2 TRBJ2-1 few TRBV24-1 TGTGCCACCAGTGACCCTAGCGGGAGGGCCGTAGATGAGCAGTTCTTC CATSDPSGRAVDEQFF
NA TRBJ2-6 few TRBV12-3/TRBV12-4 TGTGCCAGCAGTCCTCAATCTGGGGCCAACGTCCTGACTTTC CASSPQSGANVLTF
NA TRBJ1-6 NA TRBV6-1 TGTGCCAGCTCCAACGGGGAGGGGAGCTCACCCCTCCACTTT CASSNGEGSSPLHF
TRBD1 TRBJ1-2 NA TRBV10-3 TGTGCCATCAGTTTCCGCGGACAGGGAGGTGGCTATGGCTACACCTTC CAISFRGQGGGYGYTF
NA TRBJ2-5 few TRBV6-1 TGTGCCAGCAGTGAAACGTGGCTAGCGCTGAGCGTGACCCAGTACTTC CASSETWLALSVTQYF
NA TRBJ2-5 NA TRBV2 TGTGCCAGCAGTGGGGTCGCGGAGACCCAGTACTTC CASSGVAETQYF
NA TRBJ2-7 NA TRBV6-2/TRBV6-3 TGTGCCAGCAGTTACAGAAAAACCTACGAGCAGTACTTC CASSYRKTYEQYF
TRBD2 TRBJ2-1 few TRBV11-3 TGTGCCAGCAGCTTATTAGCGGGACCTTACAATGAGCAGTTCTTC CASSLLAGPYNEQFF
TRBD1 TRBJ2-7 many TRBV10-3 TGTGCCACCAGACAGGGGGTCGAGCAGTACTTC CATRQGVEQYF
NA TRBJ2-1 many TRBV5-1 TGCGCCAGCAGCTTGAGCGGCAACTACAATGAGCAGTTCTTC CASSLSGNYNEQFF
NA TRBJ2-3 NA TRBV4-2 TGTGCCAGCAGCCAAGGTCGAGGGGGTACCACTAGCACAGATACGCAGTATTTT CASSQGRGGTTSTDTQYF
TRBD2 TRBJ2-1 few TRBV29-1 TGCAGCGCCGCTAGCGGGAGTCTCAATGAGCAGTTCTTC CSAASGSLNEQFF
NA TRBJ2-3 few TRBV10-3 TGTGCCATCAGTGAGTCGCAGCGGGGCACAGATACGCAGTATTTT CAISESQRGTDTQYF
TRBD2 TRBJ2-3 few TRBV11-2 TGTGCCAGCAGCTCGCGTCCGGGACTAGCGGGAGGCATCGATACGCAGTATTTT CASSSRPGLAGGIDTQYF
TRBD2 TRBJ2-1 NA TRBV20-1 TGCAGTGCTAGGCAGCTAGCGGGGGGGGCCTCCTACAATGAGCAGTTCTTC CSARQLAGGASYNEQFF
TRBD1 TRBJ1-4 few TRBV12-3/TRBV12-4 TGTGCCAGCAGATCCGGGACAGGGATACGGGCTAATGAAAAACTGTTTTTT CASRSGTGIRANEKLFF
TRBD1 TRBJ2-2 NA TRBV3-1 TGTGCCAGCCGGGGACAGGTCAACACCGGGGAGCTGTTTTTT CASRGQVNTGELFF
NA TRBJ1-1 NA TRBV6-6 TGTGCCAGCAGTTACCCAGGAAGCACTGAAGCTTTCTTT CASSYPGSTEAFF
NA TRBJ2-5 few TRBV20-1 TGCAGTGAGAGTCTGAACCAAGAGACCCAGTACTTC CSESLNQETQYF
NA TRBJ1-2 NA TRBV20-1 TGCAGCGCTAAAAGGCGGCTAAGGGGGAGGACTAACTATGGCTACACCTTC CSAKRRLRGRTNYGYTF
NA TRBJ1-2 NA TRBV6-1 TGTGCCAGCAGTGTGACAGGCAACTATGGCTACACCTTC CASSVTGNYGYTF
TRBD1 TRBJ1-1 NA TRBV6-1 TGTGCCACCAGGACAGGGACTCGCGCTTTCTTT CATRTGTRAFF
NA TRBJ1-2 NA TRBV15 TGTGCCACCAGCAGAGATAACGTACAGGTCGGGCTGTATGGCTACACCTTC CATSRDNVQVGLYGYTF
TRBD1 TRBJ2-3 once TRBV24-1 TGTGCCACCAGTGAGCGTACAGGGGGCTCAGATACGCAGTATTTT CATSERTGGSDTQYF
TRBD2 TRBJ2-3 few TRBV7-6 TGTGCCAGCAGCTTTTCAGCGGGAGTAAACACAGATACGCAGTATTTT CASSFSAGVNTDTQYF
NA TRBJ1-4 NA TRBV15 TGTGCCACCAGCAGGGGCAGGGATGGGGAAAAACTGTTTTTT CATSRGRDGEKLFF
TRBD1 TRBJ1-5 NA TRBV12-3/TRBV12-4 TGTGCCAGCAGTCCCGGGACAGGGGGCGGCCAGCCCCAGCATTTT CASSPGTGGGQPQHF
TRBD1 TRBJ1-5 many TRBV5-5 TGTGCCAGCAGCCGCGGGACAGGTAGCAATCAGCCCCAGCATTTT CASSRGTGSNQPQHF
TRBD1 TRBJ1-6 few TRBV5-1 TGCGCCAGCAGCTCGCGGACAGGAGATAATTCACCCCTCCACTTT CASSSRTGDNSPLHF
TRBD1 TRBJ2-1 NA TRBV4-1 TGCGCCAGCAGCCTCCGGGACAGGACCATTAATGAGCAGTTCTTC CASSLRDRTINEQFF
TRBD2 TRBJ2-7 few TRBV19 TGTGCCAGTAGATCAGCGGGAGGGCCGAGGGAGCAGTACTTC CASRSAGGPREQYF
TRBD1 TRBJ2-3 NA TRBV27 TGTGCCAGCAGTCCACAAGACAGGGTCCCTAGCACAGATACGCAGTATTTT CASSPQDRVPSTDTQYF